This T cell receptor beta chain was identified in a study of shared clonotypes between healthy human individuals (dated by TCRdb to 2019 to 2021). Background on the whole study: A couple of women and a few men aged 18 to 49 years were included in the cohort. To increase sequencing depth and limit assay-specific biases, TCR repertoire library preparation and sequencing were carried out by different laboratories using diverse techniques. Blood TCR repertoires of a handful of healthy adults were deeply sequenced to estimate repertoire size and the extent of clonotype sharing between individuals. Between about 0.8 and 8.9 billion PBMCs per donor were obtained by leukapheresis. Per donor, three plates each were used for CD4 naive and CD4 memory, two for CD8 naive, and one for CD8 memory. Beyond this particular receptor, the publication reports: Naive subsets generally had larger estimated clonotype richness than memory subsets did. Sampling was limited to blood, and TCR repertoires in tissue likely differ from TCR repertoires in blood. About 5% of naive CD4, 3.5% of naive CD8, 2% to 2.5% of memory CD4, and around 0.42% of memory CD8 clonotypes were shared across a few donors. Even with the large sequencing depth, rarefaction of the sorted-subset datasets indicated that sequencing was incomplete. Pairwise subsampling indicated that sequencing depth was expected to affect the degree of clonotype sharing among donors. Compared with non-shared clonotypes, the clonotypes found in all four sorted-subset donors had higher generation probabilities. Because the study included a small number of donors, the genetic and exposure-history diversity represented was limited.

CDR1 is given as LGHNA and CDR2 as YSLEER, both from the germline V gene. There are 15 amino acids in the CDR3, from cysteine to phenylalanine inclusive. Only CDR3 DNA remains: 45 bases, in frame from the first base. V ends up 1 base short and J 3 bases short, with an unmatched junction base count of 3. Using the deep immunoSEQ assay, multiplex PCR amplified TCR CDR3 regions from genomic DNA. For each cell subset, the extracted genomic DNA was distributed evenly across all wells of several immunoSEQ 96-well plates, and each plate served as one replicate. For sorted subsets, around 0.2 ug genomic DNA, equal to 30,000 or so T cell genomes, was loaded into each replicate PCR. Purified libraries were measured with a Qubit 3.0 fluorometer, size-checked on a Bioanalyzer 2100, and measured again with the KAPA Library Quantification kit. A separate single-read 150-cycle Illumina NextSeq 550 flow cell was used to sequence each immunoSEQ 96-well plate. Per the source publication's procedure: Because the immunoSEQ output held only junctional sequences and lacked quality scores, the filtering could not match the filtering applied to full-length reads. Sequences were annotated with PyIR, a Python wrapper for IgBLAST v1.9, and V/J genes and CDR3 were assigned using IMGT germline references. Reads with weak V/J assignments (E-value above 1e-6), missing CDR3, stop codons, out-of-frame junctions, or ambiguous translated residues were removed. V3J clonotypes were defined by identical inferred V gene, J gene, and CDR3 amino acid sequence. Percentage overlap between repertoires was calculated by dividing the number of shared unique clonotypes by the size of the smaller repertoire. RTK rarefaction, the Chao1 estimator, and Recon v2.1 estimates of unobserved clonotypes were used to assess repertoire richness. Generation probabilities for all TCRbeta clonotypes obtained by the gDNA method from several donors were computed using OLGA. This is the immuneACCESS table as TCRdb keeps it, with only in-frame sequences that have V and J called. A part of the clones is gone; compared with another copy, unresolved V genes explain less than half, and the rest is unexplained. V and J calls and clone size are given by that table; D and trimming were obtained from the DNA. The sample profile shows some 1,600,000 clones; approximately 98% of them were found once. The top ten hold roughly 0.45% of the sample.

A remark on this clone: Its antigen is not yet known. The record has no base qualities; no much larger clone is one base away.

The donors were healthy, HIV-negative adults who had no recently reported acute infections or vaccinations. All donors were Caucasian adults living in Nashville, Tennessee, USA. Magnetic negative selection was used to enrich CD4+ T cells, after which naive cells were positively selected on CD45RA and the negative fraction became the memory subset. Blood was collected by leukapheresis, and PBMCs were isolated by Ficoll-Histopaque density gradient centrifugation and then cryopreserved in liquid nitrogen vapor phase. Purity and quantity of every magnetically sorted T cell population were checked by analytical flow cytometry. Genomic DNA was isolated from each sorted fraction and quantified by UV absorbance on a Nanodrop 2000c.

Sequencing used naive CD4+ T cells sorted from blood. The sample's cell subset or site, from its label and the paper: CD45RA+ positively selected. The receptor chain draws on TRBV4-3 and TRBJ2-5, with TRBD2 identical over 9 junction bases. The receptor was derived from a man in his thirties or forties in good health. The DNA reads TGCGCCAGCAGCCAAGGTATAGCGGGAGAAGAGACCCAGTACTTC. It specifies CASSQGIAGEETQYF.